These T cell receptor beta chains were read from a single sample in a study of T-cell reconstitution after alpha-beta-depleted transplantation in children. TCRdb itself ran the PCR reads through MiXCR, one entry per CDR3 protein. The table has 170,000 or so distinct CDR3 sequences, about 6.4% seen once; the top ten hold more than 2.5%. The material was PBMCs from the stem cell graft donor, obtained from the stem cell graft. The source of these receptors is a human donor who donated a stem cell graft to a child with Wiskott-Aldrich syndrome. CDR3s include the opening cysteine and the closing phenylalanine or tryptophan. The D gene is left open where the match is weak. Clone size is stated in some rows and not others, as once, few, many or a class when expanded.

>TRBV5-1|many|TRBJ2-2|TRBD1
CASERQGDTGELFF
TGCGCCAGCGAGAGACAGGGGGACACCGGGGAGCTGTTTTTT
>TRBV9|NA|TRBJ2-2|NA
CASSVEPTGRIGTGELFF
TGTGCCAGCAGCGTCGAACCGACAGGTCGTATAGGAACCGGGGAGCTGTTTTTT
>TRBV6-5|many|TRBJ1-2|TRBD1
CASRPPRTGVADGYTF
TGTGCCAGCAGACCCCCACGGACAGGGGTCGCAGACGGCTACACCTTC
>TRBV5-1|NA|TRBJ2-7|TRBD1
CASSPVATGGDEQYF
TGCGCCAGCAGCCCGGTGGCAACAGGGGGCGACGAGCAGTACTTC
>TRBV12-3/TRBV12-4|few|TRBJ2-1|NA
CASSLRDRNEQFF
TGTGCCAGCAGTTTGAGAGACAGGAATGAGCAGTTCTTC
>TRBV12-3/TRBV12-4|many|TRBJ2-7|NA
CASSFRVGQYF
TGTGCCAGCAGTTTCAGGGTGGGGCAGTACTTC
>TRBV28|many|TRBJ1-1|NA
CASSPPTGTDGTEAFF
TGTGCCAGCAGTCCTCCAACAGGGACCGACGGGACTGAAGCTTTCTTT
>TRBV5-1|many|TRBJ2-2|NA
CASSLAASNTGELFF
TGCGCCAGCAGCTTGGCAGCTTCGAACACCGGGGAGCTGTTTTTT
>TRBV5-1|many|TRBJ2-5|NA
CASKPDVGQETQYF
TGCGCCAGCAAACCGGACGTCGGCCAAGAGACCCAGTACTTC
>TRBV24-1|many|TRBJ2-6|NA
CATSDRQDLSGANVLTF
TGTGCCACCAGTGACCGACAGGACCTCTCTGGGGCCAACGTCCTGACTTTC
>TRBV5-1|many|TRBJ1-6|NA
CASSLADRNSPLHF
TGCGCCAGCAGCTTGGCCGACCGGAATTCACCCCTCCACTTT
>TRBV5-1|many|TRBJ2-5|NA
CASSLVGGETQYF
TGCGCCAGCAGCTTGGTGGGGGGAGAGACCCAGTACTTC
>TRBV5-1|many|TRBJ1-4|NA
CASSLEAGLGEKLFF
TGCGCCAGCAGCTTGGAGGCAGGGTTGGGAGAAAAACTGTTTTTT
>TRBV18|few|TRBJ2-1|TRBD2
CASSLTSGGLNEQFF
TGTGCCAGCTCGCTTACTAGCGGGGGCCTCAATGAGCAGTTCTTC
>TRBV7-9|NA|TRBJ1-2|NA
CASSPGVANYGYTF
TGTGCCAGCAGCCCTGGGGTAGCTAACTATGGCTACACCTTC
>TRBV5-1|NA|TRBJ2-4|TRBD2
CASSLAGRGTKNIQYF
TGCGCCAGCAGCTTGGCCGGGAGGGGAACCAAAAACATTCAGTACTTC
>TRBV5-1|many|TRBJ1-1|NA
CASSLAGGQVTEAFF
TGCGCCAGCAGCTTGGCCGGGGGGCAGGTAACTGAAGCTTTCTTT
>TRBV19|many|TRBJ1-2|NA
CASSPERTSGGYYGYTF
TGTGCCAGTAGTCCCGAACGGACATCTGGAGGGTACTATGGCTACACCTTC
>TRBV12-3/TRBV12-4|NA|TRBJ1-5|NA
CASSLVQQLNQPQHF
TGTGCCAGCAGTTTGGTCCAGCAGCTGAATCAGCCCCAGCATTTT
>TRBV7-2|many|TRBJ1-2|TRBD1
CASSTRQGAGYGYTF
TGTGCCAGCAGCACAAGACAGGGGGCGGGATATGGCTACACCTTC
>TRBV6-5|many|TRBJ2-3|NA
CASTQGGVTDTQYF
TGTGCCAGCACACAGGGGGGGGTCACAGATACGCAGTATTTT
>TRBV30|many|TRBJ2-1|TRBD1
CAWNLGTGLYNEQFF
TGTGCCTGGAACCTCGGGACAGGGCTCTACAATGAGCAGTTCTTC
>TRBV11-2|many|TRBJ2-1|NA
CASSLQLGEQFF
TGTGCCAGCAGCCTACAACTCGGTGAGCAGTTCTTC
>TRBV5-1|NA|TRBJ2-2|NA
CASSFYVEWTGELFF
TGCGCCAGCAGCTTTTATGTCGAGTGGACCGGGGAGCTGTTTTTT